The 7 T cell receptor beta chains listed next were all sequenced from one sample in a study of T cell clonotyping in hematopoietic cell transplantation. TCRdb's table, derived via immunoSEQ multiplex PCR, lists solely in-frame clones and lacks some. The sample consists of roughly 5,300 clones, roughly 79% of them appearing once. The sequencing used peripheral blood mononuclear cells, collected 100 days after allogeneic stem cell transplant. The receptors stem from a male patient aged 60-70 years who had an allogeneic stem cell transplant, so T cells may come from the graft donor. Some clones in this sample may be carry-over from other donors' samples.

This clone was detected once. The J gene is TRBJ2-7, the V gene TRBV6-6; TRBD1 is a possible D gene (5 bases). The CDR3 length is 15 residues. Trimming cost V 0 bases and J 3 bases, with 12 bases left between them. Germline-derived CDR1 and CDR2 are MNHNY and SVGAGI (reference sequence). The CDR3 coding sequence is TGTGCCAGCAGTTACTCGATCGGGCAGGGCTACGAGCAGTACTTC. Its protein is CASSYSIGQGYEQYF.

This chain connects TRBV7-3 to TRBJ1-3; TRBD1 matches 7 bases. Germline CDR1 reads SGHTA; CDR2 reads FQGTGA. J was trimmed by 4 bases and V by 5 bases; bases with no gene match: 11. This CDR3 spans 16 amino acids. The chain's CDR3 is CASSVATGAGGNTIYF. The DNA of the CDR3 is TGTGCCAGCAGCGTAGCCACAGGGGCCGGGGGAAACACCATATATTTT.

The chain combines TRBV5-6 with TRBJ2-7; 10 positions match TRBD2. From germline, CDR1 is SGHDT and CDR2 YYEEEE. This CDR3 is built from 16 residues. The V and J ends lost 0 bases and 1 base, in that order; junction bases with no gene match: 4. The CDR3 protein is CASSLAGSGRSYEQYF. The CDR3 DNA follows: TGTGCCAGCAGCTTGGCCGGTAGCGGGAGGTCCTACGAGCAGTACTTC.

The chain combines TRBV19 with TRBJ2-7; TRBD1 matches 9 bases. CDR3 size: 15 residues. V was clipped by 4 bases and J by 5 bases; unmatched bases: 9. CDR1 and CDR2 from the germline V gene are LNHDA and SQIVND (reference sequence). The CDR3 DNA sequence: TGTGCCAGTAGTAGGCTCCCGGGACAGGGTGACGAGCAGTACTTC. The encoded protein is CASSRLPGQGDEQYF.

This clone was detected only once. This chain connects TRBV4-3 to TRBJ2-1, with 11 bases matching TRBD2. J lost 9 bases, V lost 2 bases, and 9 bases had no gene match. Germline V gives CDR1 LGHNA, CDR2 YSLEER. This CDR3 is built from 16 residues. The CDR3, as DNA: TGCGCCAGCAGCCAACCCCTCACTAGCGGGAGAGGTGAGCAGTTCTTC. Its protein product is CASSQPLTSGRGEQFF.

The J gene is TRBJ2-1, the V gene TRBV7-9, with D uncertain. The CDR3 has 14 amino acids. V lost 3 bases and J lost 10, with 16 bases in between. CDR1 is SEHNR, CDR2 FQNEAQ, per germline (reference sequence). CDR3 nucleotide sequence: TGTGCCAGCAGCTTCCCAACCGGGCGCATGGAGCAGTTCTTC. Protein product: CASSFPTGRMEQFF. The full variable domain, in which reference TRBV7-9 and TRBJ2-1 provide the parts outside the CDR3, is DTGVSQNPRHKITKRGQNVTFRCDPISEHNRLYWYRQTLGQGPEFLTYFQNEAQLEKSRLLSDRFSAERPKGSFSTLEIQRTEQGDSAMYLCASSFPTGRMEQFFGPGTRLTVL.

The V gene is TRBV30, the J gene TRBJ2-3; 8 bases match TRBD2. The CDR3 is made up of 14 amino acids. J gave up 5 bases and V 2 bases, and 6 bases lay outside the gene matches. Germline assignment: CDR1 GTSNPN and CDR2 SVGIG (reference sequence). The CDR3 reads CAWSRGGAEDTQYF. In DNA, the CDR3 is TGTGCCTGGAGTCGGGGGGGCGCGGAAGATACGCAGTATTTT. Looking up the rest from reference TRBV30 and TRBJ2-3 gives the full variable domain: SQTIHQWPATLVQPVGSPLSLECTVEGTSNPNLYWYRQAAGRGLQLLFYSVGIGQISSEVPQNLSASRPQDRQFILSSKKLLLSDSGFYLCAWSRGGAEDTQYFGPGTRLTVL.